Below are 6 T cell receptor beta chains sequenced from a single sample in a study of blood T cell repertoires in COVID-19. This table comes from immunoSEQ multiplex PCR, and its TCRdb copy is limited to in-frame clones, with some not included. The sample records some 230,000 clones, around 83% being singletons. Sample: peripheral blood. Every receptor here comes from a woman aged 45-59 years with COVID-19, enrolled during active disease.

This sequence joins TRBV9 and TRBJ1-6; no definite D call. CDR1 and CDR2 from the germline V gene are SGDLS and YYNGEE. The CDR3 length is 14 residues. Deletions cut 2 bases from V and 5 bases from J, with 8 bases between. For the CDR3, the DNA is TGTGCCAGCAGCGTGAGAGCTGATAATTCACCCCTCCACTTT. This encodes CASSVRADNSPLHF.

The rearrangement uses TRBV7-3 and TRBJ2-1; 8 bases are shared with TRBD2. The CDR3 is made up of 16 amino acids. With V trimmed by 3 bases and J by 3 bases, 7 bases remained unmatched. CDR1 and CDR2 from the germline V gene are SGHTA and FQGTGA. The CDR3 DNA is TGTGCCAGCAGCTTCGCGGGGACTAGGATCTACAATGAGCAGTTCTTC. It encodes CASSFAGTRIYNEQFF.

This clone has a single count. The CDR3 protein is CASSPRGGASTDTQYF. DNA for the CDR3: TGTGCCAGCTCACCCCGCGGGGGGGCGAGCACAGATACGCAGTATTTT. The V gene is TRBV18, the J gene TRBJ2-3; 9 nucleotides match TRBD2. Trimming at V came to 3 bases and at J to 0 bases, leaving 4 bases not matched to a gene. CDR1 is KGHSH, CDR2 LQKENI, per germline. There are 16 residues in the CDR3.

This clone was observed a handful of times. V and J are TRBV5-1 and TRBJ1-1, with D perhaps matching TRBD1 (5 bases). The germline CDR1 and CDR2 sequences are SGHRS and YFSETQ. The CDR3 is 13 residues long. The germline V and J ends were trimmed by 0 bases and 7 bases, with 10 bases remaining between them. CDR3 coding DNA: TGCGCCAGCAGCTTGGGGCAGGGTATTGAAGCTTTCTTT. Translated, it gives CASSLGQGIEAFF. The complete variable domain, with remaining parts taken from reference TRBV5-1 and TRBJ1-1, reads KAGVTQTPRYLIKTRGQQVTLSCSPISGHRSVSWYQQTPGQGLQFLFEYFSETQRNKGNFPGRFSGRQFSNSRSEMNVSTLELGDSALYLCASSLGQGIEAFFGQGTRLTVV.

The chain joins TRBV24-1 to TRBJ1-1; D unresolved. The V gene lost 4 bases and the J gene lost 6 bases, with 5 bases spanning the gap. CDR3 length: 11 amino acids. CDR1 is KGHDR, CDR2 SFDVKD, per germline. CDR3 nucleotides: TGTGCCACCAGTGAGGGCCCTGAAGCTTTCTTT. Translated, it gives CATSEGPEAFF.

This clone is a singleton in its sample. The CDR3 nucleotides are TGCGCCAGCAGCTGGGTCGGGGTTACATATAGCAATCAGCCCCAGCATTTT. As protein: CASSWVGVTYSNQPQHF. The J gene is TRBJ1-5, the V gene TRBV5-1; no clear D gene. Germline V CDR1 and CDR2: SGHRS, YFSETQ. This CDR3 is 17 amino acids long. Trimming removed 3 bases from V and 0 bases from J, with 16 bases in between.